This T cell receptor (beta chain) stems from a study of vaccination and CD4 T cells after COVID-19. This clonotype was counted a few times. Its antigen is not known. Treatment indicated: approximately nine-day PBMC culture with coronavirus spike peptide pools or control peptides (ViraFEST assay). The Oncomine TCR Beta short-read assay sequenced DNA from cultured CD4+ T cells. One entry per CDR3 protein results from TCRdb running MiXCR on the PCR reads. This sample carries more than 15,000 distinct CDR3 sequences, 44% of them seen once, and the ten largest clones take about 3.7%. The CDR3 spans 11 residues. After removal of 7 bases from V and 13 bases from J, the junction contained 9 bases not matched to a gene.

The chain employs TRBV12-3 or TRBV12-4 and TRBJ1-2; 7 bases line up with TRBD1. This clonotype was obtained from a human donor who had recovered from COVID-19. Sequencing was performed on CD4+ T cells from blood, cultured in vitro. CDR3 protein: CASTLQGYLTF. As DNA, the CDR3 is TGTGCCAGCACCCTACAGGGGTATCTCACCTTC.